This T cell receptor (beta chain) is drawn from a study of blood T cell repertoires in COVID-19. Study-wide context: Donors in the United States, Italy and Spain gave samples during acute or convalescent COVID-19. PBMCs, B-cell-depleted T cells, or T cells were the source of the cDNA or gDNA that made up the material.

All exposed participants met a person with COVID-19 within 2 weeks before entering the study. In germline, CDR1 is SGHNT, CDR2 YENEEA. Trimming pared 2 bases from V and 0 bases from J, leaving 5 bases between. The CDR3 consists of 14 residues. Profiled with immunoSEQ multiplex PCR; TCRdb holds only in-frame clones, not every one. The top ten clones hold around 0.85% of a sample with 200,000 to 250,000 clones, over 80% of them seen once. This clonotype was sampled from a man aged 50-59 years who had been exposed to COVID-19. Sequenced input: PBMCs or T cells enriched from blood (not recorded which). The gene calls are TRBV11-3 and TRBJ1-3, with D unresolved. This chain's CDR3 is CASSLRSSGNTIYF. The CDR3, as DNA: TGTGCCAGCAGCTTAAGGAGCTCTGGAAACACCATATATTTT.